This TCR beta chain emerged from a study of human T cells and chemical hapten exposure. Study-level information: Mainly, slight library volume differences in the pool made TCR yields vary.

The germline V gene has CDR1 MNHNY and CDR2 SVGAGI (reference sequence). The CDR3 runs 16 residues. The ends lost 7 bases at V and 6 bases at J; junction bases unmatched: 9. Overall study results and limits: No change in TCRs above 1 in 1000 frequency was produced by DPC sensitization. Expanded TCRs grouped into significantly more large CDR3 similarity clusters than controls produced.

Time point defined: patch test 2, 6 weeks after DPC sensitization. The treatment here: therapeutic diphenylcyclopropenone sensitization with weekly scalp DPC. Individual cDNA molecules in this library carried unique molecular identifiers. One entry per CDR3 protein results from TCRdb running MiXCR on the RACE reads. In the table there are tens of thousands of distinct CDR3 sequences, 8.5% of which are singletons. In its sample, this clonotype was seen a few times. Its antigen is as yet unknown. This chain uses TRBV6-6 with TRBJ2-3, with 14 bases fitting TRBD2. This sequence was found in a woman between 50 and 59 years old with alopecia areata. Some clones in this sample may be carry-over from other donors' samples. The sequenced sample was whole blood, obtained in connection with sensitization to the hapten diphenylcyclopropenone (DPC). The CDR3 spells CASTPRGLAGDDTQYF. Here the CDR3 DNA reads TGTGCCAGCACCCCACGGGGACTAGCGGGGGACGATACGCAGTATTTT.